These 21 T cell receptor beta chains originate from one sample sequenced in a study of technical replicates of blood from a few donors. Sequencing was performed with immunoSEQ multiplex PCR; in TCRdb, only in-frame clones are kept and a portion is missing. This sample has under 95,000 clones, with over 80% found just once. The specimen sequenced was T cells isolated from PBMCs. All receptors come from a human donor in good health.

This chain links TRBV25-1 with TRBJ1-2; TRBD1 agrees at 8 bases. The V segment lost 4 bases and the J segment 3 bases; nucleotides outside the gene matches: 1. This CDR3 has 13 amino acids. The V gene's germline CDR1 is MGHDK and CDR2 SYGVNS. This CDR3 is CASSGQGYYGYTF. The CDR3 nucleotides read TGTGCCAGCAGTGGACAGGGGTACTATGGCTACACCTTC.

The rearrangement joins TRBV4-1 to TRBJ2-3, with TRBD2 matching 14 bases. The CDR3 spans 20 residues. Germline CDR1 and CDR2: MGHRA and YSYEKL. V lost 4 bases and J lost 6; bases outside the gene matches: 18. The CDR3 DNA sequence: TGCGCCAGCAGCCCGAGGGACAGTGGGACTAGCGGGAGAGGGTGGGATACGCAGTATTTT. Amino acid sequence: CASSPRDSGTSGRGWDTQYF.

Notes on this clone: The junction and the germline gene differ at one end; a read error may be behind it. The V gene is TRBV5-5, the J gene TRBJ2-7; tentatively, D is TRBD1 (6 bases). Germline V gene data show CDR1 as SGHKS and CDR2 as YYEKEE (reference sequence). The CDR3 contains 15 residues. CDR3 DNA sequence: TGTGCCAGCAGCTCAGGGGACGGTATCTCCTCCGAGCAGTACTTC. This sequence encodes CASSSGDGISSEQYF.

The V and J genes are TRBV4-3 and TRBJ2-7; TRBD2 agrees at 10 bases. This CDR3 has 15 amino acids. V trimming: 4 bases; J trimming: 5 bases; junction bases outside the gene matches: 8. Germline-derived CDR1 and CDR2 are LGHNA and YSLEER. The CDR3 nucleotides are TGCGCCAGCAGCCGCCTAGCGGGAGTAGACAACGAGCAGTACTTC. Its translation is CASSRLAGVDNEQYF.

The V and J genes are TRBV19 and TRBJ1-2; the D gene is possibly TRBD1 (5 bases). The CDR3 covers 14 residues. V lost 8 bases to trimming and J lost 7 bases, with 20 bases between them. Germline CDR1 reads LNHDA; CDR2 reads SQIVND (reference sequence). CDR3 region: CASHGGTLLGGYTF. CDR3 sequence (DNA): TGTGCCAGTCATGGCGGGACTTTGCTAGGTGGCTACACCTTC.

The rearrangement links TRBV30 to TRBJ2-2; 7 nucleotides line up with TRBD1. The CDR3 covers 15 residues. V dropped 1 base and J dropped 6; count of bases not matched to a gene: 8. CDR1 is GTSNPN and CDR2 is SVGIG in the germline V gene (reference sequence). CDR3 nucleotide sequence: TGTGCCTGGAGTGGAGGGCAGGGGGTTTCCGGGGAGCTGTTTTTT. Amino acids: CAWSGGQGVSGELFF.

The V gene is TRBV28, the J gene TRBJ1-4, with D possibly TRBD1 on 5 matching bases. This CDR3 spans 15 amino acids. The ends were cut back, 5 bases at V and 2 bases at J, with 12 bases in the middle. Germline loops: CDR1 MDHEN, CDR2 SYDVKM. The CDR3 reads CASSPAGGTNEKLFF. In nucleotides, the CDR3 is TGTGCCAGCAGTCCCGCCGGGGGGACTAATGAAAAACTGTTTTTT.

The V and J genes are TRBV21-1 and TRBJ2-1; TRBD1 reflects the table's D call only, with no check against the DNA. TRBV21-1 is a recognized pseudogene. The CDR3 extends over 18 amino acids. The CDR3 region has the DNA TGTGCCAGCAAGGGGCGGAGCTCCCTCCTCAGCTCCTACAATGAGCAGTTCTTC. Translated: CASKGRSSLLSSYNEQFF.

V and J are TRBV6-5 and TRBJ2-7; a possible D gene is TRBD2 (5 bases). With 6 bases removed from V and 4 bases from J, the gap between germline ends came to 13 bases. Germline V CDR1 and CDR2: MNHEY, SVGAGI. CDR3 length: 13 residues. CDR3 in amino acids: CASSSGQRYEQYF. CDR3 coding DNA: TGTGCCAGCAGCTCCGGCCAGCGGTACGAGCAGTACTTC.

This chain links TRBV13 with TRBJ1-1; no reliable D call. Germline values: CDR1 PRHDT, CDR2 FYEKMQ (reference sequence). The CDR3 is 13 amino acids. Trimming removed 3 bases at V and 3 bases at J, with 8 bases between. The CDR3 region is CASSLGEDTEAFF. CDR3 bases: TGTGCCAGCAGCTTGGGAGAAGACACTGAAGCTTTCTTT.

This clone was counted once. The chain joins TRBV19 to TRBJ2-3; 15 bases match TRBD2. The CDR3 extends over 17 amino acids. Germline CDR1 LNHDA, CDR2 SQIVND (reference sequence). Trimming cost V 3 bases and J 7 bases; bases outside gene matches: 8. The CDR3 nucleotides read TGTGCCAGTAGTATCTCCGGGACTAGCGGGAGGAGAAATACGCAGTATTTT. This translates into CASSISGTSGRRNTQYF.

This clone was counted a single time. The DNA of the CDR3 is TGTGCCAGCGGAAACGCGGGAGTACTCCACGAGCAGTACTTC. Translated, it gives CASGNAGVLHEQYF. This chain uses TRBV7-3 with TRBJ2-7, with 7 bases identical to TRBD2. Trimming took 8 bases from V and 5 from J; bases not matched to a gene: 12. The CDR3 has 14 residues. CDR1 SGHTA and CDR2 FQGTGA come from the germline V gene.

V gene TRBV28 combines with J gene TRBJ1-1; D might be TRBD1 (5 bases). The germline gives CDR1 MDHEN, CDR2 SYDVKM. There are 14 residues in the CDR3. The V end was cut by 6 bases, the J end by 4 bases, with 15 bases between. The CDR3 coding sequence is TGTGCCAGCAGGGGGGGGACGGGTAGCACTGAAGCTTTCTTT. This codes for CASRGGTGSTEAFF.

The chain couples TRBV19 to TRBJ1-5; D unresolved. The CDR3 is 14 amino acids. V was trimmed by 7 bases and J by 2 bases, leaving 12 bases between them. CDR1 is LNHDA and CDR2 is SQIVND in the germline V gene (reference sequence). The CDR3, as DNA: TGTGCCAGTAATAAGGAGTGGGGCAATCAGCCCCAGCATTTT. This sequence encodes CASNKEWGNQPQHF.

This rearrangement joins TRBV6-1 to TRBJ2-1, with 7 bases matching TRBD2. J gave up 7 bases and V 6 bases, and 12 bases lay outside the gene matches. The CDR3 has 15 residues. Germline CDR1 and CDR2: MNHNS and SASEGT. CDR3 region: CASSRGSYPLNEQFF. The DNA of the CDR3 is TGTGCCAGCAGCCGCGGGAGTTACCCTTTGAATGAGCAGTTCTTC.

The rearrangement uses TRBV4-3 and TRBJ2-7; 10 bases agree with TRBD2. CDR1 and CDR2 (germline): LGHNA, YSLEER. The CDR3 length is 15 residues. V shed 5 bases, J shed 1 base, and the junction held 5 bases outside the gene matches. CDR3 loop: CASSSFSGRSYEQYF. The CDR3 DNA is TGCGCCAGCAGCAGTTTTAGCGGGAGGTCCTACGAGCAGTACTTC.

The rearrangement uses TRBV27 and TRBJ1-5; D is undetermined. V was cut by 7 bases and J by 0 bases, with 10 bases left in between. Germline CDR1 MNHEY, CDR2 SMNVEV (reference sequence). This CDR3 is 14 amino acids long. Here the CDR3 reads CASMRVYSNQPQHF. The DNA of the CDR3 is TGTGCCAGCATGCGGGTCTATAGCAATCAGCCCCAGCATTTT.

CDR3 DNA sequence: TGTGCCAGCACGGGGGATACGGGAGAGCAGTACTTC. Its protein is CASTGDTGEQYF. The genes are TRBV6-5 and TRBJ2-7, with TRBD2 as a possible D gene (6 bases). Trimming removed 7 bases from V and 7 bases from J, with 14 bases in between. Germline values: CDR1 MNHEY, CDR2 SVGAGI. There are 12 residues in the CDR3.

This chain links TRBV25-1 with TRBJ2-5, with TRBD1 matching over 9 bases. The CDR3 loop spans 15 amino acids. The J segment lost 7 bases and the V segment lost 2 bases, leaving 8 bases of the junction unmatched. Per germline, CDR1 MGHDK and CDR2 SYGVNS. The CDR3 region is CASSENGTGTGTQYF. As DNA, the CDR3 is TGTGCCAGCAGTGAAAACGGGACAGGGACGGGGACCCAGTACTTC.

The CDR3: CAWSLGLARETQYF. The CDR3 coding sequence is TGTGCCTGGAGTCTGGGACTAGCCCGGGAGACCCAGTACTTC. The chain links TRBV30 to TRBJ2-5; 9 bases align to TRBD2. This CDR3 spans 14 amino acids. V was clipped by 2 bases and J by 5 bases; unmatched bases: 6. CDR1 GTSNPN and CDR2 SVGIG come from the germline V gene (reference sequence).

The V and J genes are TRBV6-5 and TRBJ2-1; D is possibly TRBD1 (5 bases). Germline V gives CDR1 MNHEY, CDR2 SVGAGI. The CDR3 loop spans 12 amino acids. V lost 11 bases and J lost 9, with 17 bases in between. CDR3 sequence reads: CAARSGAGEQFF. The CDR3 bases are TGTGCCGCCCGCTCTGGGGCTGGTGAGCAGTTCTTC.